These 22 T cell receptor beta chains originate from one sample sequenced in a study of shared clonotypes between healthy human individuals. Using immunoSEQ multiplex PCR, the repertoire was profiled, and TCRdb retains in-frame clones only, with some absent. The table lists around 1,100,000 clones, about 80% of them singletons. The sample taken for sequencing was memory CD4+ T cells from PBMCs. Subset specified: CD45RA-negative fraction. The receptors shown here come from a man aged 18 to 30 in good health. Some clones in this sample may be carry-over from other donors' samples.

This clone showed up just once. The rearrangement links TRBV6-1 to TRBJ2-7, with 10 positions matching TRBD1. Germline V gives CDR1 MNHNS, CDR2 SASEGT. The CDR3 covers 12 residues. V trimming: 5 bases; J trimming: 10 bases; junction bases outside the gene matches: 5. CDR3 amino acids: CASSTGQGGQYF. CDR3 sequence (DNA): TGTGCCAGCAGTACCGGACAGGGGGGACAGTACTTC.

On this clone itself: The same CDR3 can be traced to other DNA sequences in this sample. This sequence joins TRBV5-1 and TRBJ1-1; perhaps TRBD1 as D (5 bases). The germline gives CDR1 SGHRS, CDR2 YFSETQ. The CDR3 is made up of 14 amino acids. Deletions cut 0 bases from V and 1 base from J, with 7 bases between. The DNA for the CDR3 is TGCGCCAGCAGCTTGGGCAGGGCGAACACTGAAGCTTTCTTT. The encoded protein is CASSLGRANTEAFF.

The V call is TRBV5-5, the J call TRBJ2-7; D is tentatively TRBD1 or TRBD2 (5 bases each). The CDR3 covers 13 residues. V gave up 6 bases and J gave up 4 bases, with 14 bases separating them. Germline-derived CDR1 and CDR2 are SGHKS and YYEKEE (reference sequence). As DNA, the CDR3 is TGTGCCAGCATAGAGGGACCAGGGTACGAGCAGTACTTC. Amino acids: CASIEGPGYEQYF.

The rearrangement uses TRBV23-1 and TRBJ2-7; 8 bases align to TRBD2. TRBV23-1 is an ORF for which the function is uncertain. V trimming: 2 bases; J trimming: 0 bases; junction bases outside the gene matches: 15. The CDR3 sequence is 19 residues long. This chain's CDR3 is CASSQARDLAGRSSYEQYF. The CDR3 nucleotides read TGCGCCAGCAGTCAAGCTCGGGATTTAGCGGGAAGGAGCTCCTACGAGCAGTACTTC.

V is TRBV9 and J is TRBJ2-1, with a possible D match to TRBD2 (5 bases). The germline gives CDR1 SGDLS, CDR2 YYNGEE. V was trimmed by 6 bases and J by 2 bases, leaving 15 bases between them. There are 15 residues in the CDR3. The DNA for the CDR3 is TGTGCCAGCAACGGGAAGAGGGAAACCTACAATGAGCAGTTCTTC. Its translation: CASNGKRETYNEQFF. The variable domain in full, with the rest retrieved from reference TRBV9 and TRBJ2-1, is DSGVTQTPKHLITATGQRVTLRCSPRSGDLSVYWYQQSLDQGLQFLIQYYNGEERAKGNILERFSAQQFPDLHSELNLSSLELGDSALYFCASNGKRETYNEQFFGPGTRLTVL.

The V and J genes are TRBV11-3 and TRBJ2-1; TRBD1 matches 7 bases. Germline lookup yields CDR1 SGHNT and CDR2 YENEEA. The CDR3 has 14 amino acids. V gave up 5 bases and J gave up 7 bases; unmatched junction bases: 8. CDR3 sequence: CASSENQQGNEQFF. CDR3 coding DNA: TGTGCCAGCAGCGAGAACCAACAGGGGAATGAGCAGTTCTTC.

The chain joins TRBV13 to TRBJ1-2, with D possibly TRBD1 on 5 matching bases. V lost 5 bases and J 4 bases, leaving 20 bases between the germline ends. CDR1 PRHDT and CDR2 FYEKMQ come from the germline V gene (reference sequence). The CDR3 loop spans 16 amino acids. The CDR3 DNA sequence: TGTGCCAGCAGCCCTTATGGGCAGGGAGAAATCTATGGCTACACCTTC. Encoded protein: CASSPYGQGEIYGYTF.

V is TRBV30 and J is TRBJ1-6; D not resolved. The CDR3 has 14 residues. The germline V gene has CDR1 GTSNPN and CDR2 SVGIG (reference sequence). V lost 2 bases and J lost 5, with 10 bases in between. CDR3 amino acids: CAWSRDSDNSPLHF. The CDR3 DNA reads as TGTGCCTGGAGTAGGGATTCGGATAATTCACCCCTCCACTTT.

The rearrangement links TRBV2 to TRBJ2-5, with 8 bases identical to TRBD1. The CDR3 has 14 residues. Germline loops: CDR1 SNHLY, CDR2 FYNNEI. The ends lost 4 bases at V and 2 bases at J; junction bases unmatched: 3. Here the CDR3 reads CASSGDRTQETQYF. In nucleotides, the CDR3 is TGTGCCAGCAGTGGGGACAGGACTCAAGAGACCCAGTACTTC.

The chain uses TRBV7-9 and TRBJ2-1; 16 bases map to TRBD2. Germline CDR1 is SEHNR and CDR2 is FQNEAQ (reference sequence). J was trimmed by 8 bases and V by 5 bases; bases with no gene match: 6. The CDR3 extends over 16 amino acids. CDR3 DNA: TGTGCCAGCAGCATGGGACTAGCGGGAGGGTTGGATGAGCAGTTCTTC. This gives the protein CASSMGLAGGLDEQFF. Filled out from reference TRBV7-9 and TRBJ2-1, the complete variable domain reads DTGVSQNPRHKITKRGQNVTFRCDPISEHNRLYWYRQTLGQGPEFLTYFQNEAQLEKSRLLSDRFSAERPKGSFSTLEIQRTEQGDSAMYLCASSMGLAGGLDEQFFGPGTRLTVL.

CDR3 protein: CASSIRQSSYEQYF. In DNA form, the CDR3 reads TGTGCCAGTAGTATAAGGCAGAGCTCCTACGAGCAGTACTTC. The V and J genes are TRBV19 and TRBJ2-7; D unresolved. CDR3 length equals 14 residues. CDR1 is LNHDA, CDR2 SQIVND, per germline (reference sequence). The ends were cut back, 2 bases at V and 0 bases at J, with 8 bases in the middle.

The J gene is TRBJ2-1, the V gene TRBV11-3, with 8 bases fitting TRBD1. Germline lookup yields CDR1 SGHNT and CDR2 YENEEA. CDR3 size: 15 residues. J was trimmed by 5 bases and V by 1 base; bases with no gene match: 4. The CDR3 DNA follows: TGTGCCAGCAGCTTAGGGGGACAGGAAAACAATGAGCAGTTCTTC. This translates into CASSLGGQENNEQFF.

The chain uses TRBV5-1 and TRBJ2-3, with TRBD2 matching 7 bases. CDR3 length: 15 residues. After removal of 5 bases from V and 2 bases from J, the junction contained 8 bases not matched to a gene. CDR1 and CDR2 (germline): SGHRS, YFSETQ. CDR3: CASRWGTTYTDTQYF. The CDR3 DNA is TGCGCCAGCAGGTGGGGGACTACATACACAGATACGCAGTATTTT.

This clone was counted once. The chain uses TRBV7-9 and TRBJ1-1, with D tentatively TRBD1 (6 bases). Germline-derived CDR1 and CDR2 are SEHNR and FQNEAQ (reference sequence). Deletions cut 4 bases from V and 6 bases from J, with 12 bases between. The CDR3 loop spans 13 amino acids. The CDR3 DNA is TGTGCCAGCAGCTCCCAAGGGGGGTCTGAAGCTTTCTTT. It is translated as CASSSQGGSEAFF.

This clone has just a few counts. Other DNA sequences in the same sample also yield this CDR3. The rearrangement joins TRBV2 to TRBJ2-1; a possible D gene is TRBD2 (5 bases). The CDR3 length is 12 residues. From germline, CDR1 is SNHLY and CDR2 FYNNEI. V was shortened by 5 bases and J by 3 bases, with 5 bases between the two germline ends. The CDR3 loop reads CASSRDYNEQFF. Written as DNA, the CDR3 is TGTGCCAGCAGTCGGGACTACAATGAGCAGTTCTTC.

V and J are TRBV28 and TRBJ2-5; 9 nucleotides line up with TRBD2. The CDR3 loop spans 14 amino acids. In germline, CDR1 is MDHEN, CDR2 SYDVKM. Trimming at V came to 1 base and at J to 9 bases, leaving 6 bases not matched to a gene. The DNA for the CDR3 is TGTGCCAGCAGTTTATCACTAGCGGGCCCCGCCCAGTACTTC. Its protein product is CASSLSLAGPAQYF.

This sequence joins TRBV4-2 and TRBJ2-7; 14 nucleotides match TRBD2. The CDR3 sequence is 16 residues long. Germline CDR1 and CDR2: LGHNA and YNFKEQ. The ends lost 3 bases at V and 0 bases at J; junction bases unmatched: 1. The CDR3: CASSQGLAGVSYEQYF. The DNA for the CDR3 is TGTGCCAGCAGCCAGGGACTAGCGGGAGTCTCCTACGAGCAGTACTTC.

The J gene is TRBJ2-5, the V gene TRBV29-1, with TRBD1 matching 7 bases. V shed 6 bases and J 5 bases; nucleotides not matched to a gene: 9. This CDR3 contains 13 residues. Germline V gene sequence: CDR1 SQVTM, CDR2 ANQGSEA. DNA for the CDR3: TGCAGCGTGAGGAAAGGGGGCCTTGAGACCCAGTACTTC. It encodes CSVRKGGLETQYF.

The rearrangement joins TRBV5-1 to TRBJ1-4; D uncertain. V was shortened by 0 bases and J by 6 bases, with 9 bases between the two germline ends. The CDR3 is made up of 14 amino acids. Germline CDR1 SGHRS, CDR2 YFSETQ. The CDR3 loop is CASSLGGRDEKLFF. CDR3 nucleotides: TGCGCCAGCAGCTTGGGAGGGAGAGATGAAAAACTGTTTTTT.

This rearrangement joins TRBV2 to TRBJ1-2; TRBD1 matches at 8 bases. V lost 5 bases to trimming and J lost 8 bases; unmatched junction nucleotides: 10. There are 14 residues in the CDR3. CDR1 SNHLY and CDR2 FYNNEI come from the germline V gene. CDR3: CASSLGRTGYGYTF. CDR3 coding DNA: TGTGCCAGCAGTTTGGGGCGGACAGGGTACGGCTACACCTTC.

J is TRBJ2-1 and V is TRBV28, with D perhaps TRBD2 (5 bases). Germline-derived CDR1 and CDR2 are MDHEN and SYDVKM. This CDR3 has 14 residues. The V gene lost 6 bases and the J gene lost 3 bases, with 12 bases spanning the gap. The CDR3 here is CASSPGLGYNEQFF. The CDR3 bases are TGTGCCAGCAGCCCCGGACTCGGCTACAATGAGCAGTTCTTC. The full variable domain, with the rest looked up from reference TRBV28 and TRBJ2-1, is DVKVTQSSRYLVKRTGEKVFLECVQDMDHENMFWYRQDPGLGLRLIYFSYDVKMKEKGDIPEGYSVSREKKERFSLILESASTNQTSMYLCASSPGLGYNEQFFGPGTRLTVL.

This clone was seen only once. This chain uses TRBV2 with TRBJ2-1, with no clear D. The germline V and J ends were trimmed by 3 bases and 3 bases, with 6 bases remaining between them. The germline CDR1 and CDR2 sequences are SNHLY and FYNNEI. The CDR3 has 13 amino acids. The CDR3 nucleotides are TGTGCCAGCAGTGAGAACTTCTACAATGAGCAGTTCTTC. Its translation is CASSENFYNEQFF.